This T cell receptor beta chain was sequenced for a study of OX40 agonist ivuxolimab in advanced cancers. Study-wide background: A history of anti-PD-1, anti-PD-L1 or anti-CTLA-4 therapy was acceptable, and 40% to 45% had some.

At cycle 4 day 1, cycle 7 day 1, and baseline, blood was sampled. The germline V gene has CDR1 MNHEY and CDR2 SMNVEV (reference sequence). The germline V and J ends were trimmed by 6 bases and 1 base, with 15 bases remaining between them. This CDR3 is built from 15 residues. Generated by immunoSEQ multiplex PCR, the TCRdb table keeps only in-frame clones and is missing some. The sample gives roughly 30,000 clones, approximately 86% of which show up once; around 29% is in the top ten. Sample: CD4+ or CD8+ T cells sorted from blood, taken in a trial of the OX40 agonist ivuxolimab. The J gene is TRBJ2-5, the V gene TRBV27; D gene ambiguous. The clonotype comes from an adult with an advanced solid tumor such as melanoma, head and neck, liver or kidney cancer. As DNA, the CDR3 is TGTGCCAGCAGCTGGCGTGGGGTTGGCCAAGAGACCCAGTACTTC. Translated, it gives CASSWRGVGQETQYF.